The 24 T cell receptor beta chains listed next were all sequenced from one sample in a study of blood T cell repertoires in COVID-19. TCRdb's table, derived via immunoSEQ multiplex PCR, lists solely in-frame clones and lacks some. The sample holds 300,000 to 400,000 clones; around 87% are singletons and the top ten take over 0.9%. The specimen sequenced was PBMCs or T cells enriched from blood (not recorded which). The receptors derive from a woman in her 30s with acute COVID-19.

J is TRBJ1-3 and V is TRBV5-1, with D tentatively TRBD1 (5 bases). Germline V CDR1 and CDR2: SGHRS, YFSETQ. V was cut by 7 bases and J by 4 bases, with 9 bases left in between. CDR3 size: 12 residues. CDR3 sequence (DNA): TGCGCCAGCCAGGGTGAGGGAAACACCATATATTTT. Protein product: CASQGEGNTIYF.

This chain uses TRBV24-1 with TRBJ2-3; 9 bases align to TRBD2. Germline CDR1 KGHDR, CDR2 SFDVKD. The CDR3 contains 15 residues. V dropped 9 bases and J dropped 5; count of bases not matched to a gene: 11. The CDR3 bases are TGTGCCACCGGGATCGGCGGGGGGGTCAGAGATACGCAGTATTTT. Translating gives CATGIGGGVRDTQYF.

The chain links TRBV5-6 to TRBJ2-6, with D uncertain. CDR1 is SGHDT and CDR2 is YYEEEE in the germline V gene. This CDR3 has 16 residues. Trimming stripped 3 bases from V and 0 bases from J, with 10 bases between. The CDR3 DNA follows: TGTGCCAGCAGCTCTCCTCTCCGCTCTGGGGCCAACGTCCTGACTTTC. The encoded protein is CASSSPLRSGANVLTF.

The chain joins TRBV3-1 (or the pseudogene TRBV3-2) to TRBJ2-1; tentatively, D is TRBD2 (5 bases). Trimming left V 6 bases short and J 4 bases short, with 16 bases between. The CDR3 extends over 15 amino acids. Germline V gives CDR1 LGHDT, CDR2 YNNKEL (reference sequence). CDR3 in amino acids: CASSPDWRPYNEQFF. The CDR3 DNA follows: TGTGCCAGCAGTCCGGACTGGCGGCCTTACAATGAGCAGTTCTTC.

In DNA, the CDR3 is TGTGCCAGCAGCTTAGGAGACAGGGTCTGGAATGAAAAACTGTTTTTT. It translates to CASSLGDRVWNEKLFF. This chain joins TRBV7-2 and TRBJ1-4; 7 bases match TRBD1. CDR1 is SGHTA, CDR2 FQGNSA, per germline. This CDR3 spans 16 amino acids. Trimming at V came to 1 base and at J to 5 bases, leaving 7 bases not matched to a gene.

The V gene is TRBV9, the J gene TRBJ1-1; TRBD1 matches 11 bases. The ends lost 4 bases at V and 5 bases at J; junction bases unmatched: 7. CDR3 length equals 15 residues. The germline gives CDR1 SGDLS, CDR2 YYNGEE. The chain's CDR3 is CASSPWDRGETEAFF. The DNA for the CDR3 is TGTGCCAGCAGCCCCTGGGACAGGGGGGAAACTGAAGCTTTCTTT.

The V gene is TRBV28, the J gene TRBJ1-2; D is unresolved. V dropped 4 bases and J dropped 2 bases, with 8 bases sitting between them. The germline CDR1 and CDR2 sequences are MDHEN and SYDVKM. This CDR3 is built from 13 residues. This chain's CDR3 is CASSSGPNYGYTF. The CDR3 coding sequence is TGTGCCAGCAGTTCTGGGCCCAACTATGGCTACACCTTC.

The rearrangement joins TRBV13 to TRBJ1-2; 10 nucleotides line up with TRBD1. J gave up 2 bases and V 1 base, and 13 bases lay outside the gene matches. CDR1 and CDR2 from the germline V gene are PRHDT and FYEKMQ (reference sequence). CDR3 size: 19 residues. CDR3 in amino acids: CASSLVYLGDRGKNYGYTF. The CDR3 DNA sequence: TGTGCCAGCAGCTTAGTTTATTTAGGGGACAGGGGCAAAAACTATGGCTACACCTTC.

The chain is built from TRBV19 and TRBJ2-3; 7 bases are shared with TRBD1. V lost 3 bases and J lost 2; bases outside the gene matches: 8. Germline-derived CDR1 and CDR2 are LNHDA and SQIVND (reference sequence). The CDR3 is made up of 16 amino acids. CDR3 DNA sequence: TGTGCCAGTAGTATTCATCGGGACAGTCTCACAGATACGCAGTATTTT. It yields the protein CASSIHRDSLTDTQYF.

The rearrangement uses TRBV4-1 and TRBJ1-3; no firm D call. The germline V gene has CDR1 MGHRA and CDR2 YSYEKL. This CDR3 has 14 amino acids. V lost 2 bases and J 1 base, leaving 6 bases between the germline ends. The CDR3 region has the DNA TGCGCCAGCAGCCAACAACAATCTGGAAACACCATATATTTT. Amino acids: CASSQQQSGNTIYF.

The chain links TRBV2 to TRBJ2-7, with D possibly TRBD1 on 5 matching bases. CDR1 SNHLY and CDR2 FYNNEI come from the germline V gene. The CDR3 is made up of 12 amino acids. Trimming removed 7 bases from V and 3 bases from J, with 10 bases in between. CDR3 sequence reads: CASKGQVYEQYF. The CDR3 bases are TGTGCCAGCAAAGGACAAGTCTACGAGCAGTACTTC.

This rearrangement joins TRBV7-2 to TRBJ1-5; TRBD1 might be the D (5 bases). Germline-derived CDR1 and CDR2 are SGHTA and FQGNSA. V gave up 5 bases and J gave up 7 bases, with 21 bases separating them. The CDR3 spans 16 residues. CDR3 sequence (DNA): TGTGCCAGCAGCCCCCACGGGCGGGGGTTGGGGCAGCCCCAGCATTTT. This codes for CASSPHGRGLGQPQHF.

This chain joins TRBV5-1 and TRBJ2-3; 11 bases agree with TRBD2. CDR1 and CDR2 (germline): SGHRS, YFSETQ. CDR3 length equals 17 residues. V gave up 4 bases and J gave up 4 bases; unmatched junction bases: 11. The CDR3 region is CASSLSGGASFSDTQYF. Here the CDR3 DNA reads TGCGCCAGCAGCCTTAGCGGGGGGGCCAGTTTCTCAGATACGCAGTATTTT.

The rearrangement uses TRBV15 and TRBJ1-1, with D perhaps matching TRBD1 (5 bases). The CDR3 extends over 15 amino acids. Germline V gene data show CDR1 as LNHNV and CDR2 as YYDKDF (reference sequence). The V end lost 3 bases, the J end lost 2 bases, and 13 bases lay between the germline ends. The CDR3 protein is CATSSRWGLNTEAFF. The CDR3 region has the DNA TGTGCCACCAGCAGTCGATGGGGCCTAAACACTGAAGCTTTCTTT.

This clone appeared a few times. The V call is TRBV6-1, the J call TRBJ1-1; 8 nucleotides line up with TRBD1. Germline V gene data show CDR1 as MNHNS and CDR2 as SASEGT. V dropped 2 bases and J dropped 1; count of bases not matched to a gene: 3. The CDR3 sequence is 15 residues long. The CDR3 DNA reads TGTGCCAGCAGTGAACAAGGGACAGGGAACACTGAAGCTTTCTTT. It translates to CASSEQGTGNTEAFF.

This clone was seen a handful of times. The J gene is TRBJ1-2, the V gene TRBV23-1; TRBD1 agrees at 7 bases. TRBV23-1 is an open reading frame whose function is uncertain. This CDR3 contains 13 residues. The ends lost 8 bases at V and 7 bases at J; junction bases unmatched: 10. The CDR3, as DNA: TGCGCCAGCGGGGCACAGGGGAGTTCTGGCTACACCTTC. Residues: CASGAQGSSGYTF.

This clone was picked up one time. CDR3: CASSLVDTLTEAFF. The CDR3 DNA reads as TGTGCCAGCAGCCTAGTTGACACGCTCACTGAAGCTTTCTTT. The chain uses TRBV3-1 (or the pseudogene TRBV3-2) and TRBJ1-1; D not certain. The V gene lost 4 bases and the J gene lost 4 bases, with 13 bases spanning the gap. Germline V gives CDR1 LGHDT, CDR2 YNNKEL (reference sequence). There are 14 residues in the CDR3.

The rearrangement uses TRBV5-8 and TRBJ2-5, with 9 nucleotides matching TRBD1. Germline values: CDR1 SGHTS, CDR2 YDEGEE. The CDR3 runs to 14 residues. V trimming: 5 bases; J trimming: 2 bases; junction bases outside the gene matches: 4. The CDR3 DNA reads TGTGCCAGCAGTTCCGGACAGGGGCAAGAGACCCAGTACTTC. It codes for CASSSGQGQETQYF.

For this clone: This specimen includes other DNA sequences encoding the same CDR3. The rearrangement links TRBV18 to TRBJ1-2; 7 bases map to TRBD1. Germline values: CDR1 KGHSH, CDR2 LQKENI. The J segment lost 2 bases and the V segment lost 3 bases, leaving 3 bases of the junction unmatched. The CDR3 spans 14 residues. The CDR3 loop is CASSPPQGNYGYTF. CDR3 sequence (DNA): TGTGCCAGCTCACCCCCACAGGGGAACTATGGCTACACCTTC.

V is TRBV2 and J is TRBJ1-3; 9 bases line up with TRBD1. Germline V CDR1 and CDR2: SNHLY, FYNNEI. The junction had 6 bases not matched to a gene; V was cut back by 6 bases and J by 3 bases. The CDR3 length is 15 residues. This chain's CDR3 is CASSGTGFVGNTIYF. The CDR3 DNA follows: TGTGCCAGCAGCGGGACAGGGTTCGTTGGAAACACCATATATTTT.

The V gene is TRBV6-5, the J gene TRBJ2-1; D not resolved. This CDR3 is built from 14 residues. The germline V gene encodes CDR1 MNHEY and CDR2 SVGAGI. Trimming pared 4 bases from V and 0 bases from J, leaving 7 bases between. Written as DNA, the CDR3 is TGTGCCAGCAGTTTCTTGAGCTCCTACAATGAGCAGTTCTTC. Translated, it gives CASSFLSSYNEQFF.

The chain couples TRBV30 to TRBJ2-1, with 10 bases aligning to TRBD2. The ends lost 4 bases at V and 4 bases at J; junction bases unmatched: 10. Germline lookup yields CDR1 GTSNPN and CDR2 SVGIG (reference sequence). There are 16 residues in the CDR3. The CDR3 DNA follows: TGTGCCTGGAAGTCGCTAGCGGGGGCCCTTTACAATGAGCAGTTCTTC. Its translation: CAWKSLAGALYNEQFF.

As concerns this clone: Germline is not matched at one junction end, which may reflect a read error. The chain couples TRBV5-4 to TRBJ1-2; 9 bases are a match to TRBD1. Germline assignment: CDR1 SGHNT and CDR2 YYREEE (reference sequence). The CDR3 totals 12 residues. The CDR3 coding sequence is TGTGCCAGCAGCTTGGGGGGACAGGGAAAGGCCTTC. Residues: CASSLGGQGKAF. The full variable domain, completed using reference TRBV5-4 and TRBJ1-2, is ETGVTQSPTHLIKTRGQQVTLRCSSQSGHNTVSWYQQALGQGPQFIFQYYREEENGRGNFPPRFSGLQFPNYSSELNVNALELDDSALYLCASSLGGQGKAFGSGTRLTVV.

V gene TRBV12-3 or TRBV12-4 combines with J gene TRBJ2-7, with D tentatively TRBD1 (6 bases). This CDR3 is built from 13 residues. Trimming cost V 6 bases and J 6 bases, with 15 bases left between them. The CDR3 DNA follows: TGTGCCAGCAGGATAACAGGGTCGTCCGAGCAGTACTTC. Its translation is CASRITGSSEQYF.